This T cell receptor beta chain was recovered during a study of blood T cell repertoires in COVID-19. V lost 3 bases and J 1 base, leaving 12 bases between the germline ends. CDR3 length equals 14 residues. Germline lookup yields CDR1 GTSNPN and CDR2 SVGIG (reference sequence). Only one count was recorded for this clone. Method: immunoSEQ multiplex PCR; TCRdb's copy keeps in-frame clones and lacks some. Seen here are approximately 480,000 clones, 89% observed once, and the top ten hold roughly 0.92%. V and J are TRBV30 and TRBJ2-5; a possible D gene is TRBD2 (6 bases). Sample: peripheral blood. This receptor was identified in a man younger than 35 with COVID-19, enrolled during active disease. The CDR3 is CAWSRREAQETQYF. The CDR3 DNA sequence: TGTGCCTGGAGCCGTAGGGAGGCCCAAGAGACCCAGTACTTC.